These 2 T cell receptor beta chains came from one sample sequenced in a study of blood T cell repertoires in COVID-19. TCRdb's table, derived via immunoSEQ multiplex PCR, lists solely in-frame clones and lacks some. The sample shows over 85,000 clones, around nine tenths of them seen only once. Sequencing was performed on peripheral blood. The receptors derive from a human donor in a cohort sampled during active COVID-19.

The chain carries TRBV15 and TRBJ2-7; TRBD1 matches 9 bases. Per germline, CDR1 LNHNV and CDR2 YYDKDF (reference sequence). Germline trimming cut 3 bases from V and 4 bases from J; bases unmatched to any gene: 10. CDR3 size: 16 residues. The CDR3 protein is CATSREPGTGWYEQYF. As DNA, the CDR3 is TGTGCCACCAGCAGGGAACCCGGGACAGGGTGGTACGAGCAGTACTTC.

DNA of the CDR3: TGTGCCTGGAGTGTACCTTCTGGACAAAAAGAGACCCAGTACTTC. It yields the protein CAWSVPSGQKETQYF. The chain links TRBV30 to TRBJ2-5; D possibly corresponds to TRBD1 (5 bases). This CDR3 region has 15 residues. Germline lookup yields CDR1 GTSNPN and CDR2 SVGIG (reference sequence). Trimming removed 0 bases from V and 3 bases from J, with 14 bases in between.